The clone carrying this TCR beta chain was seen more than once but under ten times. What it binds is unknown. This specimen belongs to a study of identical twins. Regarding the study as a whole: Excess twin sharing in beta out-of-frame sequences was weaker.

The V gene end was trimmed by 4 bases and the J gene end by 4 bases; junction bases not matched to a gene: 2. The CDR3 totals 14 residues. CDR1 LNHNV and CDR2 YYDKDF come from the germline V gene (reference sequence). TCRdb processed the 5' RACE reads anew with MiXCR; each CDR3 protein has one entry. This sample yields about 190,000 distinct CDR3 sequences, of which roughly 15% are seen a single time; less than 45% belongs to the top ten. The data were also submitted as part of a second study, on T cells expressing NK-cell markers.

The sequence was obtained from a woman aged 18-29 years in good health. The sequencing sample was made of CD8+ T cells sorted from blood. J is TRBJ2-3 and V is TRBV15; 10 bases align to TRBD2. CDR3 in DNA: TGTGCCACCAGCAAACTAGCGGGATCAGATACGCAGTATTTT. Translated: CATSKLAGSDTQYF.